The 11 T cell receptor beta chains in this list originate from one sample, sequenced in a study of post-analysis software for immune sequencing data (dated by TCRdb to the mid-2010s). Points the paper makes about the study in general: Several TRBV segments, including TRBV5-6, TRBV5-1 and TRBV20-1, were significantly more frequent in patients than controls.

Libraries came from PCR. Instrument on record: Illumina HiSeq 2500. Unique molecular identifiers were incorporated into TCR beta cDNA libraries to reduce PCR and sequencing biases. The raw public data were reprocessed by TCRdb itself: fastp quality trimming at Q25, MiXCR clonotype calling, in-frame beta chains only. Entries that share a CDR3 protein sequence are merged under the most common genes and DNA. In all, the sample holds 750,000 to 950,000 distinct CDR3 sequences, and approximately 57% of those were seen once. Of the sample, approximately 4.4% falls within the top ten clones. Their target antigens are unknown. Specimen: blood. These receptors were collected from a girl aged 5-17 years with multiple sclerosis.

The J gene is TRBJ2-3, the V gene TRBV20-1, with D perhaps TRBD2 (6 bases). V shed 3 bases and J shed 2 bases, with 27 bases lying between them. The germline gives CDR1 DFQATT, CDR2 SNEGSKA (reference sequence). There are 19 residues in the CDR3. Here the CDR3 reads CSASASLVSLGLNTDTQYF. The CDR3 DNA reads as TGCAGTGCTAGTGCCTCCCTGGTCAGCCTGGGACTTAACACAGATACGCAGTATTTT.

This chain joins TRBV20-1 and TRBJ2-1, with a weak D call TRBD1 (5 bases). The CDR3 contains 11 residues. Germline CDR1 and CDR2: DFQATT and SNEGSKA (reference sequence). CDR3: CSGHGNNEQFF. The CDR3 DNA sequence: TGCAGCGGACACGGCAACAATGAGCAGTTCTTC.

A few counts support this clonotype. The chain couples TRBV7-9 to TRBJ1-4; D remains unclear. V was clipped by 10 bases and J by 0 bases, with 9 bases between them. CDR1 and CDR2 (germline): SEHNR, FQNEAQ (reference sequence). The CDR3 covers 13 residues. CDR3 protein: CATSPATNEKLFF. In DNA, the CDR3 is TGTGCCACCTCGCCTGCAACTAATGAAAAACTGTTTTTT.

This chain connects TRBV12-3 or TRBV12-4 to TRBJ1-5; D unresolved. There are 13 residues in the CDR3. Trimming left V 6 bases short and J 2 bases short, with 8 bases between. The DNA for the CDR3 is TGTGCCAGCAGGGTCCATGGCAATCAGCCCCAGCATTTT. The encoded protein is CASRVHGNQPQHF.

This clonotype appeared a few times. The chain couples TRBV29-1 to TRBJ1-1, with D tentatively TRBD1 (6 bases). The CDR3 covers 13 residues. V dropped 3 bases and J dropped 0 bases, with 8 bases sitting between them. The germline V gene encodes CDR1 SQVTM and CDR2 ANQGSEA. CDR3 protein: CSVERQVNTEAFF. The CDR3 region has the DNA TGCAGCGTTGAGAGACAGGTGAACACTGAAGCTTTCTTT.

V and J are TRBV6-5 and TRBJ1-4, with D possibly matching TRBD1 (5 bases). The V end lost 8 bases, the J end lost 3 bases, and 19 bases lay between the germline ends. Germline assignment: CDR1 MNHEY and CDR2 SVGAGI. This CDR3 region has 16 residues. As DNA, the CDR3 is TGTGCCAGCTATGAATCCGAGACAGCTGCTAATGAAAAACTGTTTTTT. Protein product: CASYESETAANEKLFF.

The CDR3 is CSARDQRESNEKLFF. DNA of the CDR3: TGCAGTGCTAGAGATCAGAGGGAAAGTAATGAAAAACTGTTTTTT. This sequence joins TRBV20-1 and TRBJ1-4; D uncertain. Trimming took 0 bases from V and 4 from J, leaving 12 bases between them. The CDR3 runs 15 residues. CDR1 DFQATT and CDR2 SNEGSKA come from the germline V gene (reference sequence).

The chain employs TRBV19 and TRBJ1-1; D is uncertain. The CDR3 is made up of 13 amino acids. Trimming removed 5 bases from V and 3 bases from J, with 10 bases in between. CDR1 is LNHDA, CDR2 SQIVND, per germline (reference sequence). The CDR3 loop is CASSVDTDTEAFF. In nucleotides, the CDR3 is TGTGCCAGTAGTGTCGACACAGACACTGAAGCTTTCTTT.

This clonotype showed up many times. The chain recombines TRBV20-1 with TRBJ1-2, with 9 bases fitting TRBD1. The CDR3 contains 14 residues. CDR1 is DFQATT, CDR2 SNEGSKA, per germline (reference sequence). V lost 5 bases and J lost 7; bases outside the gene matches: 11. This CDR3 reads CSARGGGQGVGYTF. The DNA for the CDR3 is TGCAGTGCTCGCGGTGGGGGACAGGGAGTTGGCTACACCTTC.

In this sample, this clonotype turned up once. For the CDR3, the DNA is TGCAGCGCCCACAGAGGGGAGCCCAACTATGGCTACACCTTC. Translated: CSAHRGEPNYGYTF. The chain combines TRBV29-1 with TRBJ1-2; D perhaps matches TRBD1 (5 bases). V dropped 7 bases and J dropped 2 bases, with 17 bases sitting between them. From germline, CDR1 is SQVTM and CDR2 ANQGSEA. The CDR3 length is 14 residues.

A note on this clonotype: At one of its ends the junction is not consistent with the germline gene, which may arise from a read error. CDR3 amino acids: CASSVGLAGGPPYNKQFF. For the CDR3, the DNA is TGTGCCAGCAGCGTAGGTTTAGCGGGGGGGCCTCCGTACAATAAGCAGTTCTTC. This chain joins TRBV9 and TRBJ2-1, with 11 bases fitting TRBD2. This CDR3 is 18 amino acids long. Germline V gives CDR1 SGDLS, CDR2 YYNGEE. Looking up the rest from reference TRBV9 and TRBJ2-1 gives the full variable domain: DSGVTQTPKHLITATGQRVTLRCSPRSGDLSVYWYQQSLDQGLQFLIQYYNGEERAKGNILERFSAQQFPDLHSELNLSSLELGDSALYFCASSVGLAGGPPYNKQFFGPGTRLTVL.